This entry lists 27 T cell receptor beta chains sequenced from one sample in a study of blood T cell repertoires in COVID-19 (dated by TCRdb to 2020 to 2021). Libraries were constructed by the immunoSEQ multiplex PCR assay. Not all clones reach the TCRdb copy of this immuneACCESS table, which keeps in-frame sequences only. Checked studies attribute under half of the gap to unresolved V genes and leave the rest unexplained. This sample comprises 150,000 to 200,000 clones, over 75% of them detected only once. The top ten clonotypes cover approximately 10% of the sample. The sequenced sample consisted of PBMCs or T cells enriched from blood (not recorded which). The receptors come from a man aged 50 or older who had recovered from COVID-19.

V usage is TRBV5-1 and J usage is TRBJ2-7; D ambiguous. With 3 bases removed from V and 7 bases from J, the gap between germline ends came to 17 bases. The CDR3 contains 14 residues. The germline V gene encodes CDR1 SGHRS and CDR2 YFSETQ. The DNA of the CDR3 is TGCGCCAGCAGCTGGGTGGGCCCTTTTGGGGAGCAGTACTTC. Amino acid sequence: CASSWVGPFGEQYF. The full variable domain, with the rest looked up from reference TRBV5-1 and TRBJ2-7, is KAGVTQTPRYLIKTRGQQVTLSCSPISGHRSVSWYQQTPGQGLQFLFEYFSETQRNKGNFPGRFSGRQFSNSRSEMNVSTLELGDSALYLCASSWVGPFGEQYFGPGTRLTVT.

This clone was seen once. The chain links TRBV5-1 to TRBJ1-2, with 8 bases identical to TRBD1. The CDR3 has 14 residues. V lost 4 bases, J lost 4 bases, and 6 bases stayed unmatched. CDR1 and CDR2 from the germline V gene are SGHRS and YFSETQ. CDR3 loop: CASSSTGTGYGYTF. The CDR3, as DNA: TGCGCCAGCAGCAGTACCGGGACAGGCTATGGCTACACCTTC. Using reference TRBV5-1 and TRBJ1-2 for the parts outside the CDR3, the full variable domain is KAGVTQTPRYLIKTRGQQVTLSCSPISGHRSVSWYQQTPGQGLQFLFEYFSETQRNKGNFPGRFSGRQFSNSRSEMNVSTLELGDSALYLCASSSTGTGYGYTFGSGTRLTVV.

This chain uses TRBV15 with TRBJ2-1; 11 nucleotides align to TRBD2. This CDR3 contains 17 residues. The V gene's germline CDR1 is LNHNV and CDR2 YYDKDF (reference sequence). V shed 0 bases, J shed 12 bases, and the junction held 13 bases outside the gene matches. The CDR3 loop reads CATSRDGIAGGMKGQFF. In nucleotides, the CDR3 is TGTGCCACCAGCAGAGACGGTATAGCGGGGGGGATGAAGGGGCAGTTCTTC.

This chain uses TRBV27 with TRBJ2-7; D ambiguous. Germline lookup yields CDR1 MNHEY and CDR2 SMNVEV (reference sequence). Between the trimmed V and J ends, which lost 8 bases and 2 bases, there was a span of 16 bases. The CDR3 runs 14 residues. The CDR3 spells CASCPTPPPYEQYF. CDR3 DNA sequence: TGTGCCAGCTGTCCTACCCCACCTCCCTACGAGCAGTACTTC.

The chain employs TRBV19 and TRBJ2-3, with 10 bases identical to TRBD2. Germline lookup yields CDR1 LNHDA and CDR2 SQIVND (reference sequence). The V and J ends lost 6 bases and 6 bases, in that order; junction bases with no gene match: 15. This CDR3 is 17 amino acids long. CDR3 amino acids: CASSRRVAGGPADTQYF. The CDR3, as DNA: TGTGCCAGTAGCCGAAGAGTAGCGGGAGGACCAGCCGATACGCAGTATTTT.

This clone has only a few counts. The rearrangement uses TRBV21-1 and TRBJ2-7; TRBD1, the table's D call, lacks a check against the DNA. TRBV21-1 is deemed a pseudogene. This CDR3 is 15 amino acids long. The CDR3 nucleotides read TGTGCCAGTACCACCTTCCGCGACAGGGAATCCGAGCAGTACTTC. This codes for CASTTFRDRESEQYF.

This chain uses TRBV28 with TRBJ2-7; the D gene is possibly TRBD2 (5 bases). CDR1 MDHEN and CDR2 SYDVKM come from the germline V gene. The germline V and J ends were trimmed by 4 bases and 3 bases, with 10 bases remaining between them. The length of the CDR3 is 13 residues. In DNA, the CDR3 is TGTGCCAGCAGTTCCAGCGGACTCTACGAGCAGTACTTC. This sequence encodes CASSSSGLYEQYF. The full variable domain, rest sourced from reference TRBV28 and TRBJ2-7, is DVKVTQSSRYLVKRTGEKVFLECVQDMDHENMFWYRQDPGLGLRLIYFSYDVKMKEKGDIPEGYSVSREKKERFSLILESASTNQTSMYLCASSSSGLYEQYFGPGTRLTVT.

The chain has TRBV27 and TRBJ1-1; no clear D gene. CDR3 length: 12 amino acids. V gave up 5 bases and J gave up 9 bases, with 13 bases separating them. Germline CDR1 is MNHEY and CDR2 is SMNVEV (reference sequence). The CDR3 sequence: CASSATAGKAFF. The CDR3 DNA is TGTGCCAGCAGTGCCACGGCGGGTAAAGCTTTCTTT.

The table lists this clone with a few counts. This rearrangement joins TRBV10-1 to TRBJ2-7, with 9 bases lining up with TRBD2. V trimming: 4 bases; J trimming: 2 bases; junction bases outside the gene matches: 6. This CDR3 has 15 residues. CDR1 and CDR2 (germline): WNHNN, SYGVQD (reference sequence). Here the CDR3 DNA reads TGCGCCAGCAGTGCTGGACTAGCGAAGACCTACGAGCAGTACTTC. This translates into CASSAGLAKTYEQYF.

About this clone itself: This specimen includes other DNA sequences encoding the same CDR3. This chain links TRBV6-5 with TRBJ1-3; possibly TRBD1 for D (5 bases). Deletions cut 0 bases from V and 3 bases from J, with 9 bases between. Germline CDR1 and CDR2: MNHEY and SVGAGI. The CDR3 extends over 15 amino acids. CDR3 coding DNA: TGTGCCAGCAGTTACTCACGGGGGAGTGGAAACACCATATATTTT. Its translation is CASSYSRGSGNTIYF.

This chain connects TRBV18 to TRBJ2-3, with a weak D call TRBD1 (6 bases). V dropped 5 bases and J dropped 3 bases, with 18 bases sitting between them. Germline V gives CDR1 KGHSH, CDR2 LQKENI. This CDR3 region has 16 residues. The CDR3 DNA sequence: TGTGCCAGCTCAAGAGCTACTCAGGGGTTTACAGATACGCAGTATTTT. Its translation: CASSRATQGFTDTQYF.

The chain recombines TRBV11-2 with TRBJ1-5; D is perhaps TRBD1 (5 bases). Trimming removed 0 bases at V and 2 bases at J, with 5 bases between. This CDR3 region has 14 residues. Germline lookup yields CDR1 SGHAT and CDR2 FQNNGV. CDR3 bases: TGTGCCAGCAGCTTAGAACAGGGCAATCAGCCCCAGCATTTT. This encodes CASSLEQGNQPQHF.

V usage is TRBV20-1 and J usage is TRBJ2-1, with a weak D call TRBD1 (6 bases). The V end lost 7 bases, the J end lost 4 bases, and 8 bases lay between the germline ends. The length of the CDR3 is 11 residues. CDR1 DFQATT and CDR2 SNEGSKA come from the germline V gene (reference sequence). The CDR3 coding sequence is TGCAGTGGACAGGATTACAATGAGCAGTTCTTC. Translated: CSGQDYNEQFF.

The chain combines TRBV12-3 or TRBV12-4 with TRBJ2-7; a weak D match, TRBD1 (6 bases). V was shortened by 6 bases and J by 6 bases, with 15 bases between the two germline ends. The CDR3 consists of 13 residues. CDR3 loop: CASSQNTGSEQYF. The CDR3, as DNA: TGTGCCAGCAGCCAAAATACAGGGTCCGAGCAGTACTTC.

This chain uses TRBV5-1 with TRBJ2-3; 7 bases align to TRBD2. The germline V gene has CDR1 SGHRS and CDR2 YFSETQ. The CDR3 runs to 13 residues. V was pared by 0 bases and J by 8 bases, with 3 bases of the junction left unmatched. The CDR3 nucleotides are TGCGCCAGCAGCTTGGCGGGGGAGGGTACGCAGTATTTT. It specifies CASSLAGEGTQYF.

This chain's CDR3 is CASSFSGMQETQYF. CDR3 bases: TGTGCCAGCAGCTTTTCAGGGATGCAAGAGACCCAGTACTTC. The chain couples TRBV5-6 to TRBJ2-5; D perhaps matches TRBD1 (5 bases). V gave up 2 bases and J gave up 2 bases, with 10 bases separating them. The CDR3 covers 14 residues. Germline V gene lookup returns CDR1 SGHDT and CDR2 YYEEEE.

This clone appeared once. The chain is built from TRBV29-1 and TRBJ2-5; tentative D call: TRBD2 (6 bases). There are 15 residues in the CDR3. Germline V gives CDR1 SQVTM, CDR2 ANQGSEA. With 4 bases removed from V and 2 bases from J, the gap between germline ends came to 17 bases. The CDR3 DNA reads as TGCAGCGTTGTCCCTGCCGGGAGAAGGCAAGAGACCCAGTACTTC. Protein sequence: CSVVPAGRRQETQYF.

The V gene is TRBV24-1, the J gene TRBJ2-3; TRBD2 agrees at 8 bases. The germline V gene encodes CDR1 KGHDR and CDR2 SFDVKD. This CDR3 has 15 amino acids. V shed 4 bases, J shed 5 bases, and the junction held 7 bases outside the gene matches. CDR3 in amino acids: CATSDPGGGVDTQYF. For the CDR3, the DNA is TGTGCCACCAGTGACCCGGGAGGGGGAGTAGATACGCAGTATTTT.

V is TRBV2 and J is TRBJ1-5; 8 positions agree with TRBD1. J gave up 6 bases and V 9 bases, and 10 bases lay outside the gene matches. Germline lookup yields CDR1 SNHLY and CDR2 FYNNEI. The CDR3 has 14 residues. The DNA of the CDR3 is TGTGCCAGTGGAGCCGGACAGGGTCGTCAGCCCCAGCATTTT. Translated: CASGAGQGRQPQHF.

The chain joins TRBV2 to TRBJ2-2, with a possible D match to TRBD2 (6 bases). The V end lost 6 bases, the J end lost 4 bases, and 15 bases lay between the germline ends. Germline V gives CDR1 SNHLY, CDR2 FYNNEI. This CDR3 spans 15 amino acids. The CDR3 reads CASRDSMGGTGELFF. The CDR3 nucleotides are TGTGCCAGCAGGGACTCGATGGGGGGCACCGGGGAGCTGTTTTTT.

The rearrangement joins TRBV6-5 to TRBJ1-2, with TRBD1 identical over 9 bases. CDR1 is MNHEY and CDR2 is SVGAGI in the germline V gene. The CDR3 runs 14 residues. V lost 5 bases to trimming and J lost 7 bases; unmatched junction nucleotides: 8. Written as DNA, the CDR3 is TGTGCCAGCAGTCCCGGGACAGGGAGAAGTGGCTACACCTTC. This translates into CASSPGTGRSGYTF.

The chain carries TRBV21-1 and TRBJ2-7; TRBD2, as called in the table, went unchecked against the DNA. TRBV21-1 constitutes a pseudogene. This CDR3 has 17 residues. The CDR3 DNA is TGTGCCAGCAGCAAATCAGTGAGTCCTAGCGGTGCGGACGAGCAGTACTTC. This gives the protein CASSKSVSPSGADEQYF.

Only a few counts were recorded for this clone. The chain uses TRBV7-8 and TRBJ1-4; unclear D gene. The CDR3 has 15 amino acids. V lost 1 base, J lost 7 bases, and 13 bases lay in between. Per germline, CDR1 SGHVS and CDR2 FQNEAQ. The CDR3 spells CASSLVGSWAEKLFF. For the CDR3, the DNA is TGTGCCAGCAGCTTAGTGGGCAGCTGGGCTGAAAAACTGTTTTTT.

This chain connects TRBV5-4 to TRBJ2-2; 10 nucleotides line up with TRBD2. The CDR3 is made up of 15 amino acids. CDR1 is SGHNT and CDR2 is YYREEE in the germline V gene (reference sequence). After removal of 2 bases from V and 5 bases from J, the junction contained 3 bases not matched to a gene. The chain's CDR3 is CASSLAGGLTGELFF. The DNA of the CDR3 is TGTGCCAGCAGCTTAGCGGGAGGGCTTACCGGGGAGCTGTTTTTT.

This rearrangement joins TRBV5-1 to TRBJ2-4; 7 bases fit TRBD2. The CDR3 has 15 amino acids. The germline V gene encodes CDR1 SGHRS and CDR2 YFSETQ. The J segment lost 8 bases and the V segment lost 4 bases, leaving 12 bases of the junction unmatched. Written as DNA, the CDR3 is TGCGCCAGCAGCGTCCCCAGAGCGGGAAATGACATTCAGTACTTC. Its protein is CASSVPRAGNDIQYF.

This clone was seen a handful of times. The V and J genes are TRBV11-2 and TRBJ1-1, with no clear D. Germline lookup yields CDR1 SGHAT and CDR2 FQNNGV. Trimming removed 5 bases from V and 4 bases from J, with 17 bases in between. This CDR3 is built from 15 residues. CDR3 region: CASSRTPSLSTEAFF. The CDR3 nucleotides are TGTGCCAGCAGCCGTACACCGTCGCTCTCCACTGAAGCTTTCTTT.

This sequence joins TRBV28 and TRBJ2-3; 7 bases map to TRBD2. V lost 5 bases and J lost 6; bases outside the gene matches: 5. The CDR3 runs 13 residues. The germline CDR1 and CDR2 sequences are MDHEN and SYDVKM. CDR3 sequence: CASSRTGGDTQYF. The CDR3, as DNA: TGTGCCAGCAGTCGAACCGGGGGGGATACGCAGTATTTT. Full variable domain (missing parts from reference TRBV28 and TRBJ2-3): DVKVTQSSRYLVKRTGEKVFLECVQDMDHENMFWYRQDPGLGLRLIYFSYDVKMKEKGDIPEGYSVSREKKERFSLILESASTNQTSMYLCASSRTGGDTQYFGPGTRLTVL.